This T cell receptor (beta chain) was documented in a study of siplizumab effects on memory and regulatory T cells. Whole-study findings and limits: Some alloreactive sequences were traceable to unstimulated CD4+ memory cells, and siplizumab significantly reduced them. Few alloreactive clones mapped to unstimulated subsets.

TCRdb's copy holds only in-frame clones and misses some; the assay was immunoSEQ multiplex PCR. In the table there are 95,000 to 110,000 clones, nearly 95% of which are singletons. V was pared by 5 bases and J by 4 bases, with 7 bases of the junction left unmatched. Germline assignment: CDR1 MNHEY and CDR2 SVGAGI. CDR3 length equals 14 residues. In regard to this clone: Its antigen is currently unknown.

The chain has TRBV6-5 and TRBJ2-7; 8 positions match TRBD1. The receptor comes from a human donor in good health. The sample was Tregs sorted from blood. This CDR3 reads CASSSRGRTYEQYF. The CDR3 DNA follows: TGTGCCAGCAGTAGCAGGGGGCGCACATACGAGCAGTACTTC.